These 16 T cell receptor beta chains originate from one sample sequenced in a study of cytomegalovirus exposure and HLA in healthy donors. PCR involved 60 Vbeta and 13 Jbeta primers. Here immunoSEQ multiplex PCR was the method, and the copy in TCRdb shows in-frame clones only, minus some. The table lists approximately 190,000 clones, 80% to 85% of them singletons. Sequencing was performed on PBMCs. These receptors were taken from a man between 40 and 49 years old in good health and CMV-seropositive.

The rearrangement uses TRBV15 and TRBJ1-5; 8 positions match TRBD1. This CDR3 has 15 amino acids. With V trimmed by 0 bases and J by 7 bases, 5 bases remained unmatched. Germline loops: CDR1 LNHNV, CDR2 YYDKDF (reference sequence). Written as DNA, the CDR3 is TGTGCCACCAGCAGAGAGACAGGGGTCGGGCAGCCCCAGCATTTT. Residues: CATSRETGVGQPQHF. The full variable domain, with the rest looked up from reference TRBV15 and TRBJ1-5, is DAMVIQNPRYQVTQFGKPVTLSCSQTLNHNVMYWYQQKSSQAPKLLFHYYDKDFNNEADTPDNFQSRRPNTSFCFLDIRSPGLGDTAMYLCATSRETGVGQPQHFGDGTRLSIL.

The CDR3 reads CASSIDGSGGANTDTQYF. The CDR3 DNA sequence: TGTGCCAGTAGTATAGATGGTAGCGGGGGCGCTAACACAGATACGCAGTATTTT. This rearrangement joins TRBV19 to TRBJ2-3; 9 positions match TRBD2. Per the germline V gene, CDR1 is LNHDA and CDR2 is SQIVND (reference sequence). Trimming took 0 bases from V and 2 from J; bases not matched to a gene: 9. The CDR3 covers 18 residues.

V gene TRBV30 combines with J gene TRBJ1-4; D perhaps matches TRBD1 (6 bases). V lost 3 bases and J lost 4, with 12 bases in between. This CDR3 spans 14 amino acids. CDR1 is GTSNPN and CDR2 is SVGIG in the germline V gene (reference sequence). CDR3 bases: TGTGCCTGGAGACTGCAGGGGTTTAATGAAAAACTGTTTTTT. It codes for CAWRLQGFNEKLFF.

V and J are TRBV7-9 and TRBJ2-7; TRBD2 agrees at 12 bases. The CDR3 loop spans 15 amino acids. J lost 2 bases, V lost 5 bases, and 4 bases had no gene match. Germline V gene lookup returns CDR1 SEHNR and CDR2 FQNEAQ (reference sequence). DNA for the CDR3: TGTGCCAGCAGCCAGACTAGCGGGGGAGCCTACGAGCAGTACTTC. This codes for CASSQTSGGAYEQYF.

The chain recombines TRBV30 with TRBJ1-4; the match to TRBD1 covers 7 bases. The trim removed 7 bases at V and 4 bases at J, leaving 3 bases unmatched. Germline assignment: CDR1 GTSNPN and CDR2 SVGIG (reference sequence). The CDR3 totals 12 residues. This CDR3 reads CAFDRDNEKLFF. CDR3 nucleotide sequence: TGTGCCTTCGACAGGGATAATGAAAAACTGTTTTTT.

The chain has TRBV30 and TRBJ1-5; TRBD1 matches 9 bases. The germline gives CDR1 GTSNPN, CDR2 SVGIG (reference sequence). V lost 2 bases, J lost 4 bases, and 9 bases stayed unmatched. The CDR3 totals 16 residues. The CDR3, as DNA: TGTGCCTGGAGTCGGCCGGGACAGGGAATGAATCAGCCCCAGCATTTT. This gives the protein CAWSRPGQGMNQPQHF.

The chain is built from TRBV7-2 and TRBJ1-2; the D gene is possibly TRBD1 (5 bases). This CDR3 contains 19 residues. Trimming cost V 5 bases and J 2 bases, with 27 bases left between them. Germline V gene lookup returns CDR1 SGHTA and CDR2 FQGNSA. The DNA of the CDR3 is TGTGCCAGCAGCCCTAGAATAGGGGTTAGAGCCCAAAGCAACTATGGCTACACCTTC. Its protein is CASSPRIGVRAQSNYGYTF.

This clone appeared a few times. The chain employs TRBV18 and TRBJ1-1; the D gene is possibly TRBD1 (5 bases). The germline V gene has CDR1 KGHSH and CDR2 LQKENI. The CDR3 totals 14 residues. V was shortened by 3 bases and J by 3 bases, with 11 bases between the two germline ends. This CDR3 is CASSPRGRDTEAFF. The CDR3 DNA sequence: TGTGCCAGCTCACCGAGAGGCAGGGACACTGAAGCTTTCTTT.

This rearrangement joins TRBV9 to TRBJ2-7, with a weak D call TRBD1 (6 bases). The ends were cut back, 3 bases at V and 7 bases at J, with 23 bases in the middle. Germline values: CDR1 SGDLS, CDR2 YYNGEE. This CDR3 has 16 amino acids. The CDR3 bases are TGTGCCAGCAGCGCCTCAATGGGGACCTCACAGGGTGAGCAGTACTTC. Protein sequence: CASSASMGTSQGEQYF.

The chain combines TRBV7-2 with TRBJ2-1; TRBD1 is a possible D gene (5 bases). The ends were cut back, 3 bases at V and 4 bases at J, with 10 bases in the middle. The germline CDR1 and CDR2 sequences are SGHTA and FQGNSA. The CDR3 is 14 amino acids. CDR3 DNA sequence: TGTGCCAGCAGCTTTGGCCAGGGATACAATGAGCAGTTCTTC. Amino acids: CASSFGQGYNEQFF.

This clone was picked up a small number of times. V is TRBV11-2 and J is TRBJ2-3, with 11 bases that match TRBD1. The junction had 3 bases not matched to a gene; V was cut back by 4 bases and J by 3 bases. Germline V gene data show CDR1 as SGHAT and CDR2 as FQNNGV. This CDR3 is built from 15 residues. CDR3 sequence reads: CASSSGQGGTDTQYF. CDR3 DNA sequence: TGTGCCAGCAGCTCGGGACAGGGGGGGACAGATACGCAGTATTTT.

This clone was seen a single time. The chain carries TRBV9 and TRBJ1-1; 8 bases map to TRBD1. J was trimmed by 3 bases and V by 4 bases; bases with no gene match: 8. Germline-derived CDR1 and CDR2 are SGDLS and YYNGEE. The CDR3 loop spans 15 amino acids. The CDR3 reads CASSPGGLWDTEAFF. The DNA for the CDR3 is TGTGCCAGCAGCCCAGGGGGCCTTTGGGACACTGAAGCTTTCTTT.

In nucleotides, the CDR3 is TGTGCCTTCGAAAGGGGGCTCCCAACTTTCTTT. This translates into CAFERGLPTFF. The V and J genes are TRBV30 and TRBJ1-1; 7 nucleotides match TRBD1. The CDR3 loop spans 11 amino acids. Germline lookup yields CDR1 GTSNPN and CDR2 SVGIG (reference sequence). After removal of 7 bases from V and 12 bases from J, the junction contained 11 bases not matched to a gene.

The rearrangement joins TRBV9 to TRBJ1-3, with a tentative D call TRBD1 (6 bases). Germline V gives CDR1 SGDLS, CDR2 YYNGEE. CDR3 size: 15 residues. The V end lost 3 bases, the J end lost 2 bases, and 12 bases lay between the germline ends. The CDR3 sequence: CASSASGVAGNTIYF. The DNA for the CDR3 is TGTGCCAGCAGCGCATCAGGGGTTGCTGGAAACACCATATATTTT.

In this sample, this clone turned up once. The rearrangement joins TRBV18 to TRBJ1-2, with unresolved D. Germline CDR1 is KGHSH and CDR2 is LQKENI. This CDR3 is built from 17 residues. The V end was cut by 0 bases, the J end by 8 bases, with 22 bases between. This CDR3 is CASSPPVTTSWREGYTF. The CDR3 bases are TGTGCCAGCTCACCACCGGTGACGACGAGCTGGCGGGAAGGCTACACCTTC.

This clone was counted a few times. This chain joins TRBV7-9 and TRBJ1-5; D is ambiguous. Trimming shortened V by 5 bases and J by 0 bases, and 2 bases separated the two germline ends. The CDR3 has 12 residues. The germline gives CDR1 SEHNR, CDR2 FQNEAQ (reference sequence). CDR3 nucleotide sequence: TGTGCCAGCAGCCTTAGCAATCAGCCCCAGCATTTT. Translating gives CASSLSNQPQHF.